What follows are 28 T cell receptor beta chains derived from one specimen sequenced in a study of blood T cell repertoires in COVID-19 (dated by TCRdb to the early 2020s). The library was produced with the immunoSEQ multiplex PCR assay. Imported from immuneACCESS, the table was reduced by TCRdb to in-frame sequences with V and J called. These copies leave out some clones; in studies compared against another copy, an unresolved V gene accounts for under half, and the cause of the remainder is not known. The sample contains 130,000 to 150,000 clones, just under 90% of them found a single time. Of the sample, 3.5% to 5.5% falls within the top ten clones. The source material was peripheral blood. The origin of the receptors is a woman between 40 and 55 years old with acute or convalescent COVID-19.

This chain uses TRBV6-5 with TRBJ2-3, with TRBD1 matching 7 bases. V lost 3 bases and J lost 2; bases outside the gene matches: 8. Germline loops: CDR1 MNHEY, CDR2 SVGAGI. This CDR3 region has 16 residues. DNA of the CDR3: TGTGCCAGCAGTTATTATGACAGGGCCACCACAGATACGCAGTATTTT. This encodes CASSYYDRATTDTQYF.

The chain's CDR3 is CASSLGPRASTDTQYF. The CDR3 bases are TGTGCCAGCAGCTTAGGTCCTCGAGCTAGCACAGATACGCAGTATTTT. The V call is TRBV11-2, the J call TRBJ2-3; unclear D gene. The CDR3 runs to 16 residues. Trimming stripped 1 base from V and 0 bases from J, with 11 bases between. Germline V gene sequence: CDR1 SGHAT, CDR2 FQNNGV. The variable domain in full, with the rest retrieved from reference TRBV11-2 and TRBJ2-3, is EAGVAQSPRYKIIEKRQSVAFWCNPISGHATLYWYQQILGQGPKLLIQFQNNGVVDDSQLPKDRFSAERLKGVDSTLKIQPAKLEDSAVYLCASSLGPRASTDTQYFGPGTRLTVL.

In this sample, this clone turned up a few times. The chain employs TRBV18 and TRBJ1-1; 7 bases agree with TRBD1. The CDR3 runs 15 residues. From germline, CDR1 is KGHSH and CDR2 LQKENI. V dropped 3 bases and J dropped 6; count of bases not matched to a gene: 10. CDR3 nucleotide sequence: TGTGCCAGCTCACCCGGGACAGCCAACAGGGCTGAAGCTTTCTTT. This sequence encodes CASSPGTANRAEAFF.

The rearrangement uses TRBV19 and TRBJ2-1; maybe TRBD2 (6 bases). Germline assignment: CDR1 LNHDA and CDR2 SQIVND (reference sequence). V lost 7 bases to trimming and J lost 4 bases, with 11 bases between them. The CDR3 totals 13 residues. Here the CDR3 DNA reads TGTGCCAGTATCGGGACTCCGTACAATGAGCAGTTCTTC. It encodes CASIGTPYNEQFF.

CDR3 sequence reads: CASSQDLRGYQETQYF. CDR3 coding DNA: TGCGCCAGCAGCCAAGATTTAAGAGGGTACCAAGAGACCCAGTACTTC. The rearrangement uses TRBV4-3 and TRBJ2-5, with a tentative D call TRBD2 (5 bases). V was cut by 0 bases and J by 0 bases, with 11 bases left in between. Germline-derived CDR1 and CDR2 are LGHNA and YSLEER. This CDR3 is 16 amino acids long.

The chain is built from TRBV27 and TRBJ2-5, with 10 bases that match TRBD2. The trim removed 0 bases at V and 7 bases at J, leaving 8 bases unmatched. Per germline, CDR1 MNHEY and CDR2 SMNVEV (reference sequence). The CDR3 loop spans 16 amino acids. The CDR3 region is CASSLSWGTSAGTQYF. The CDR3 nucleotides read TGTGCCAGCAGTTTATCCTGGGGGACTAGCGCCGGGACCCAGTACTTC.

The chain carries TRBV11-2 and TRBJ2-2; TRBD1 agrees at 10 bases. The CDR3 contains 17 residues. Per the germline V gene, CDR1 is SGHAT and CDR2 is FQNNGV. The J segment lost 6 bases and the V segment lost 2 bases, leaving 9 bases of the junction unmatched. The CDR3 reads CASSLTGQGGPPGELFF. As DNA, the CDR3 is TGTGCCAGCAGCTTAACCGGACAGGGGGGACCCCCCGGGGAGCTGTTTTTT.

The V call is TRBV7-9, the J call TRBJ1-6; maybe TRBD1 (6 bases). The V end lost 6 bases, the J end lost 10 bases, and 13 bases lay between the germline ends. Germline V CDR1 and CDR2: SEHNR, FQNEAQ (reference sequence). The CDR3 has 13 residues. The CDR3 nucleotides read TGTGCCAGCAGGCTAATACAGGGCTCACCCCTCCACTTT. As protein: CASRLIQGSPLHF. Supplemented by reference TRBV7-9 and TRBJ1-6, the full variable domain reads DTGVSQNPRHKITKRGQNVTFRCDPISEHNRLYWYRQTLGQGPEFLTYFQNEAQLEKSRLLSDRFSAERPKGSFSTLEIQRTEQGDSAMYLCASRLIQGSPLHFGNGTRLTVT.

The chain links TRBV10-3 to TRBJ1-3; possibly TRBD1 for D (6 bases). Trimming shortened V by 0 bases and J by 1 base, and 7 bases separated the two germline ends. Germline V lookup: CDR1 ENHRY, CDR2 SYGVKD. The CDR3 length is 15 residues. CDR3 sequence reads: CAISESTGSGNTIYF. The CDR3 region has the DNA TGTGCCATCAGTGAGTCGACAGGTTCTGGAAACACCATATATTTT.

The genes are TRBV30 and TRBJ2-7, with D maybe TRBD2 (6 bases). Trimming shortened V by 0 bases and J by 4 bases, and 16 bases separated the two germline ends. CDR3 length: 15 residues. Germline CDR1 GTSNPN, CDR2 SVGIG (reference sequence). This CDR3 reads CAWSVPSVPLYEQYF. The CDR3 region has the DNA TGTGCCTGGAGTGTGCCTAGCGTACCTCTTTACGAGCAGTACTTC. Full variable domain (remainder filled in from reference TRBV30 and TRBJ2-7): SQTIHQWPATLVQPVGSPLSLECTVEGTSNPNLYWYRQAAGRGLQLLFYSVGIGQISSEVPQNLSASRPQDRQFILSSKKLLLSDSGFYLCAWSVPSVPLYEQYFGPGTRLTVT.

The sample holds one count of this clone. The V gene is TRBV10-3, the J gene TRBJ2-5; 15 positions match TRBD2. The CDR3 is 14 residues long. Germline V gene sequence: CDR1 ENHRY, CDR2 SYGVKD. The trim removed 10 bases at V and 5 bases at J, leaving 5 bases unmatched. The CDR3, as DNA: TGTGCCAGCCAAGGGACTAGCGGGAGGGAGACCCAGTACTTC. Amino acids: CASQGTSGRETQYF.

This sequence joins TRBV2 and TRBJ1-2, with unresolved D. There are 15 residues in the CDR3. CDR1 and CDR2 from the germline V gene are SNHLY and FYNNEI. Trimming removed 3 bases at V and 1 base at J, with 12 bases between. The CDR3 here is CASSEDRGDNYGYTF. CDR3 bases: TGTGCCAGCAGTGAGGATCGGGGTGATAACTATGGCTACACCTTC.

This chain joins TRBV29-1 and TRBJ2-7; 9 nucleotides line up with TRBD2. Trimming took 6 bases from V and 4 from J; bases not matched to a gene: 10. Germline V gene lookup returns CDR1 SQVTM and CDR2 ANQGSEA. This CDR3 spans 14 amino acids. CDR3: CSVIAGAGGYEQYF. CDR3 nucleotide sequence: TGCAGCGTAATAGCGGGGGCCGGGGGATACGAGCAGTACTTC.

The sample holds one count of this clone. This chain connects TRBV5-4 to TRBJ1-1; D is unclear. The germline V and J ends were trimmed by 0 bases and 3 bases, with 6 bases remaining between them. This CDR3 region has 13 residues. Germline V gene sequence: CDR1 SGHNT, CDR2 YYREEE (reference sequence). CDR3 DNA sequence: TGTGCCAGCAGCTTGGTACTCGACACTGAAGCTTTCTTT. Translated: CASSLVLDTEAFF. Together with reference TRBV5-4 and TRBJ1-1, the CDR3 gives the full variable domain: ETGVTQSPTHLIKTRGQQVTLRCSSQSGHNTVSWYQQALGQGPQFIFQYYREEENGRGNFPPRFSGLQFPNYSSELNVNALELDDSALYLCASSLVLDTEAFFGQGTRLTVV.

V is TRBV6-5 and J is TRBJ2-3; 10 bases map to TRBD1. Germline loops: CDR1 MNHEY, CDR2 SVGAGI. The junction had 7 bases not matched to a gene; V was cut back by 3 bases and J by 10 bases. This CDR3 has 14 residues. The chain's CDR3 is CASSYGGGTGAQYF. The CDR3 region has the DNA TGTGCCAGCAGTTATGGGGGAGGGACAGGGGCGCAGTATTTT.

The rearrangement joins TRBV5-1 to TRBJ2-1, with 7 bases aligning to TRBD2. The length of the CDR3 is 16 residues. Germline CDR1 SGHRS, CDR2 YFSETQ. The trim removed 8 bases at V and 4 bases at J, leaving 15 bases unmatched. Written as DNA, the CDR3 is TGCGCCAGTAAGCCGGGGGGTAGCGCAAGTTACAATGAGCAGTTCTTC. It translates to CASKPGGSASYNEQFF.

The J gene is TRBJ2-1, the V gene TRBV9; TRBD1 is a possible D gene (5 bases). Between the trimmed V and J ends, which lost 2 bases and 3 bases, there was a span of 12 bases. The CDR3 length is 15 residues. Germline V gene sequence: CDR1 SGDLS, CDR2 YYNGEE. The CDR3 is CASSVREGYYNEQFF. The CDR3 DNA reads as TGTGCCAGCAGCGTCAGGGAAGGTTACTACAATGAGCAGTTCTTC. Combining the CDR3 with reference TRBV9 and TRBJ2-1 gives the whole variable domain DSGVTQTPKHLITATGQRVTLRCSPRSGDLSVYWYQQSLDQGLQFLIQYYNGEERAKGNILERFSAQQFPDLHSELNLSSLELGDSALYFCASSVREGYYNEQFFGPGTRLTVL.

The chain uses TRBV5-5 and TRBJ1-1; no firm D call. Germline V CDR1 and CDR2: SGHKS, YYEKEE (reference sequence). Trimming stripped 3 bases from V and 10 bases from J, with 10 bases between. The CDR3 loop spans 11 amino acids. The CDR3 region is CASSSYLLAFF. In DNA form, the CDR3 reads TGTGCCAGCAGCTCTTACCTACTAGCTTTCTTT. The full variable domain, with the rest looked up from reference TRBV5-5 and TRBJ1-1, is DAGVTQSPTHLIKTRGQQVTLRCSPISGHKSVSWYQQVLGQGPQFIFQYYEKEERGRGNFPDRFSARQFPNYSSELNVNALLLGDSALYLCASSSYLLAFFGQGTRLTVV.

The count of this clone is one. This sequence joins TRBV19 and TRBJ1-2, with 10 bases aligning to TRBD1. The germline V gene encodes CDR1 LNHDA and CDR2 SQIVND (reference sequence). This CDR3 spans 15 amino acids. The V and J ends lost 6 bases and 4 bases, in that order; junction bases with no gene match: 8. CDR3 amino acids: CASRPGTGVAYGYTF. CDR3 nucleotides: TGTGCCAGTAGACCCGGGACAGGGGTGGCCTATGGCTACACCTTC.

The rearrangement joins TRBV11-2 to TRBJ2-3; D is undetermined. CDR1 SGHAT and CDR2 FQNNGV come from the germline V gene. The CDR3 has 13 amino acids. V was clipped by 0 bases and J by 4 bases, with 5 bases between them. CDR3 residues: CASSLDLSDTQYF. The DNA for the CDR3 is TGTGCCAGCAGCTTAGATCTGTCAGATACGCAGTATTTT.

For the CDR3, the DNA is TGTGCCAGCAGCTTAGAGGGCGGGGTAGGGTCACCCCTCCACTTT. This gives the protein CASSLEGGVGSPLHF. V and J are TRBV7-6 and TRBJ1-6, with D hard to call. The V gene lost 1 base and the J gene lost 10 bases, with 14 bases spanning the gap. Looked up from germline, CDR1 is SGHVS and CDR2 is FNYEAQ. CDR3 length equals 15 residues.

This clone has just a few counts. The chain is built from TRBV29-1 and TRBJ1-2, with TRBD1 as a possible D gene (5 bases). This CDR3 comprises 14 residues. In germline, CDR1 is SQVTM, CDR2 ANQGSEA. The ends were cut back, 6 bases at V and 5 bases at J, with 19 bases in the middle. The CDR3 region has the DNA TGCAGCGTCGAGCCTACCGGGGGATTTTATGGCTACACCTTC. Its translation is CSVEPTGGFYGYTF.

The chain couples TRBV5-1 to TRBJ2-7, with 11 bases that match TRBD1. The CDR3 loop spans 14 amino acids. Germline CDR1 and CDR2: SGHRS and YFSETQ. With 3 bases clipped from V and 4 bases from J, the junction kept 3 bases outside the gene matches. CDR3 protein: CASSSGQGAYEQYF. CDR3 DNA: TGCGCCAGCAGCTCAGGACAGGGGGCATACGAGCAGTACTTC.

The chain has TRBV5-1 and TRBJ2-7, with D tentatively TRBD2 (7 bases). The CDR3 runs to 15 residues. Looked up from germline, CDR1 is SGHRS and CDR2 is YFSETQ. The V end lost 2 bases, the J end lost 1 base, and 13 bases lay between the germline ends. CDR3: CASSLGGGASYEQYF. Here the CDR3 DNA reads TGCGCCAGCAGCTTAGGGGGAGGGGCGTCCTACGAGCAGTACTTC. The full variable domain, with the rest looked up from reference TRBV5-1 and TRBJ2-7, is KAGVTQTPRYLIKTRGQQVTLSCSPISGHRSVSWYQQTPGQGLQFLFEYFSETQRNKGNFPGRFSGRQFSNSRSEMNVSTLELGDSALYLCASSLGGGASYEQYFGPGTRLTVT.

The chain has TRBV5-1 and TRBJ1-1, with TRBD1 as a possible D gene (6 bases). V lost 0 bases, J lost 5 bases, and 14 bases lay in between. Per germline, CDR1 SGHRS and CDR2 YFSETQ. CDR3 length equals 15 residues. The CDR3 sequence is CASSLAGAGVTEAFF. The DNA for the CDR3 is TGCGCCAGCAGCTTGGCCGGGGCAGGGGTAACTGAAGCTTTCTTT. The variable domain in full, completed from reference TRBV5-1 and TRBJ1-1, reads KAGVTQTPRYLIKTRGQQVTLSCSPISGHRSVSWYQQTPGQGLQFLFEYFSETQRNKGNFPGRFSGRQFSNSRSEMNVSTLELGDSALYLCASSLAGAGVTEAFFGQGTRLTVV.

The chain carries TRBV4-2 and TRBJ1-3; D may be TRBD1 (6 bases). Trimming removed 4 bases at V and 4 bases at J, with 11 bases between. The CDR3 covers 14 residues. The germline CDR1 and CDR2 sequences are LGHNA and YNFKEQ. This chain's CDR3 is CASSLRTGGNTIYF. For the CDR3, the DNA is TGTGCCAGCAGCCTTCGAACAGGGGGAAACACCATATATTTT.

The chain has TRBV28 and TRBJ2-7, with 9 bases that match TRBD1. Germline lookup yields CDR1 MDHEN and CDR2 SYDVKM. The V and J ends lost 5 bases and 3 bases, in that order; junction bases with no gene match: 8. This CDR3 is built from 15 residues. CDR3 loop: CASSPSGTGHYEQYF. The CDR3 nucleotides are TGTGCCAGCAGTCCCTCCGGGACAGGGCACTACGAGCAGTACTTC.

The chain joins TRBV10-3 to TRBJ2-7; TRBD2 might be the D (5 bases). With 0 bases removed from V and 7 bases from J, the gap between germline ends came to 13 bases. The germline V gene encodes CDR1 ENHRY and CDR2 SYGVKD. The CDR3 extends over 14 amino acids. The CDR3 reads CAISESLAFNEQYF. The DNA for the CDR3 is TGTGCCATCAGTGAGTCCCTAGCCTTCAATGAGCAGTACTTC.